This TCR beta chain was profiled in a study of blood T cell repertoires in COVID-19. Study summary: Material from acute and convalescent COVID-19 was sourced from the United States, Italy and Spain. T cells, B-cell-depleted T cells, or PBMCs supplied cDNA or gDNA.

The CDR3 spans 15 residues. V was clipped by 2 bases and J by 5 bases; unmatched bases: 5. Germline V lookup: CDR1 MNHEY, CDR2 SMNVEV (reference sequence). Study processing details: How many nucleated cells were present was estimated from reference gene primer amplification. TCRdb's table, derived via immunoSEQ multiplex PCR, lists solely in-frame clones and lacks some. V and J calls and clone size come straight from that table; D and trimming were deduced from the DNA. Of 150,000 to 200,000 clones in the sample, 90% were seen once. The rearrangement uses TRBV27 and TRBJ2-1; 8 nucleotides match TRBD2. The origin of this receptor is a man aged 50 to 60 with acute or convalescent COVID-19. Sequenced: peripheral blood. CDR3 amino acids: CASSLGTSGNNEQFF. For the CDR3, the DNA is TGTGCCAGCAGTTTAGGTACTAGCGGAAACAATGAGCAGTTCTTC.